Presented here are 19 T cell receptor beta chains from one specimen sequenced in a study of T cells after yellow fever vaccination. TCRdb independently ran MiXCR on the 5' RACE reads; one entry per CDR3 protein. The sample has about 250,000 distinct CDR3 sequences, roughly 4% seen once. The sample here was PBMCs, taken 15 days after the yellow fever booster vaccination. The receptors shown here come from a man between 18 and 29 years old who received the YFV17D yellow fever vaccine.

This clonotype has at least ten counts. The chain has TRBV4-3 and TRBJ1-5; no clear D gene. Germline CDR1 LGHNA, CDR2 YSLEER. CDR3 length equals 15 residues. With 8 bases removed from V and 0 bases from J, the gap between germline ends came to 14 bases. The CDR3 DNA reads as TGCGCCAGCTCTCGGGCCGTTTATAGCAATCAGCCCCAGCATTTT. Its translation: CASSRAVYSNQPQHF.

This clonotype was counted many times. V and J are TRBV12-3 or TRBV12-4 and TRBJ2-2; D is possibly TRBD1 or TRBD2 (5 bases each). This CDR3 is 16 amino acids long. Trimming removed 8 bases at V and 2 bases at J, with 18 bases between. This CDR3 is CASHPPGRPNTGELFF. CDR3 nucleotides: TGTGCCAGCCACCCACCGGGACGGCCAAACACCGGGGAGCTGTTTTTT.

Details on this clonotype: A read error may be the cause here, since a much bigger clone is one base away. The genes are TRBV28 and TRBJ1-5; D gene uncertain. From germline, CDR1 is MDHEN and CDR2 SYDVKM. V was pared by 3 bases and J by 4 bases, with 19 bases between. CDR3 length: 17 amino acids. The CDR3, as DNA: TGTGCCAGCAGTTTCTATTCTCTGCGTTTGGGAAATCAGCCCCAGCATTTT. As protein: CASSFYSLRLGNQPQHF.

This clonotype was recorded many times. The gene calls are TRBV20-1 and TRBJ2-1; 12 bases line up with TRBD2. The CDR3 is 14 residues long. The trim removed 4 bases at V and 6 bases at J, leaving 4 bases unmatched. Germline V CDR1 and CDR2: DFQATT, SNEGSKA (reference sequence). CDR3 nucleotide sequence: TGCAGTGCTACGACTAGCGGGGGCCTCAATGAGCAGTTCTTC. Encoded protein: CSATTSGGLNEQFF.

This clonotype was counted at least ten times. The genes are TRBV4-1 and TRBJ1-1, with 7 bases matching TRBD1. Germline V gene data show CDR1 as MGHRA and CDR2 as YSYEKL. The CDR3 length is 14 residues. Trimming cost V 0 bases and J 6 bases; bases outside gene matches: 4. The CDR3 sequence is CASSQDPGTAEAFF. The CDR3 DNA is TGCGCCAGCAGCCAAGATCCCGGGACAGCTGAAGCTTTCTTT.

This clonotype was detected only a few times. V usage is TRBV4-1 and J usage is TRBJ2-7; D is undetermined. In germline, CDR1 is MGHRA, CDR2 YSYEKL. Trimming took 1 base from V and 3 from J, leaving 10 bases between them. This CDR3 has 14 amino acids. The CDR3 spells CASSQGPRNYEQYF. The DNA for the CDR3 is TGCGCCAGCAGCCAAGGTCCTAGAAACTACGAGCAGTACTTC.

This clonotype was recorded at least ten times. J is TRBJ2-1 and V is TRBV28, with D possibly TRBD1 on 6 matching bases. The CDR3 runs to 15 residues. From germline, CDR1 is MDHEN and CDR2 SYDVKM. Deletions cut 5 bases from V and 10 bases from J, with 21 bases between. The DNA for the CDR3 is TGTGCCAGCAGTACCGGGACACCCTTTTACTACGAGCAGTTCTTC. The encoded protein is CASSTGTPFYYEQFF.

The rearrangement uses TRBV19 and TRBJ2-3, with 11 bases that match TRBD1. The V gene end was trimmed by 0 bases and the J gene end by 11 bases; junction bases not matched to a gene: 7. CDR3 length: 15 amino acids. CDR1 and CDR2 (germline): LNHDA, SQIVND (reference sequence). CDR3 sequence: CASSIDGQGAYEQYF. The CDR3 nucleotides are TGTGCCAGTAGTATAGATGGACAGGGGGCTTATGAGCAGTATTTT.

This clonotype was recorded at least ten times. The rearrangement joins TRBV7-9 to TRBJ2-7; 8 nucleotides line up with TRBD1. The ends lost 3 bases at V and 2 bases at J; junction bases unmatched: 9. The CDR3 sequence is 16 residues long. Germline CDR1 reads SEHNR; CDR2 reads FQNEAQ (reference sequence). The CDR3 coding sequence is TGTGCCAGCAGCTTCCGAGCGACAGGGGCACCCTACGAGCAGTACTTC. Encoded protein: CASSFRATGAPYEQYF.

This clonotype was observed at least ten times. The rearrangement joins TRBV7-2 to TRBJ2-3; 8 bases match TRBD2. V was pared by 5 bases and J by 9 bases, with 19 bases of the junction left unmatched. This CDR3 is built from 17 residues. CDR1 is SGHTA, CDR2 FQGNSA, per germline. The CDR3 loop reads CASSLTGGDLHVGTQYF. In DNA, the CDR3 is TGTGCCAGCAGCCTCACCGGGGGGGACTTACATGTGGGGACGCAGTATTTT.

As regards this clonotype: Just one base apart from a much larger clone, this may be a read error. The genes are TRBV6-5 and TRBJ2-1; 7 bases agree with TRBD2. Germline V gene data show CDR1 as MNHEY and CDR2 as SVGAGI. The CDR3 has 15 amino acids. CDR3 in amino acids: CDSRPSGTGSNEQFF. For the CDR3, the DNA is TGTGACAGCAGACCCAGCGGGACGGGATCAAATGAGCAGTTCTTC.

This clonotype was counted ten times or more. The chain carries TRBV12-3 or TRBV12-4 and TRBJ1-1, with D unresolved. Trimming shortened V by 5 bases and J by 3 bases, and 13 bases separated the two germline ends. This CDR3 has 14 residues. The CDR3 sequence is CASSRPWEDTEAFF. The CDR3 nucleotides read TGTGCCAGCAGTCGCCCCTGGGAGGACACTGAAGCTTTCTTT.

This clonotype came up many times. The chain carries TRBV29-1 and TRBJ1-4; TRBD1 might be the D (5 bases). The V end was cut by 0 bases, the J end by 7 bases, with 12 bases between. CDR1 is SQVTM, CDR2 ANQGSEA, per germline. The CDR3 is 14 amino acids. CDR3 nucleotide sequence: TGCAGCGTTGAAGACAGGGTTTTGGGTGAAAAACTGTTTTTT. It encodes CSVEDRVLGEKLFF.

This clonotype has a count of ten or more. The rearrangement joins TRBV24-1 to TRBJ2-4; 8 bases are a match to TRBD1. V shed 3 bases and J 8 bases; nucleotides not matched to a gene: 8. This CDR3 region has 15 residues. Germline values: CDR1 KGHDR, CDR2 SFDVKD. CDR3 sequence reads: CATSDPSTGVDIQYF. The CDR3 bases are TGTGCCACCAGTGATCCTTCGACAGGGGTAGACATTCAGTACTTC.

This clonotype was counted at least ten times. The J gene is TRBJ2-6, the V gene TRBV5-6; D might be TRBD2 (5 bases). The germline gives CDR1 SGHDT, CDR2 YYEEEE. This CDR3 has 15 amino acids. Trimming removed 5 bases from V and 0 bases from J, with 9 bases in between. CDR3 amino acids: CASRPRGSGANVLTF. The CDR3 region has the DNA TGTGCCAGCAGACCACGGGGCTCTGGGGCCAACGTCCTGACTTTC.

This clonotype was observed at least ten times. This chain's CDR3 is CASSLASGNYGYTF. DNA of the CDR3: TGTGCCAGCAGCTTAGCTTCAGGAAACTATGGCTACACCTTC. This chain uses TRBV7-2 with TRBJ1-2, with D hard to call. V gave up 0 bases and J gave up 2 bases, with 7 bases separating them. CDR1 SGHTA and CDR2 FQGNSA come from the germline V gene. The CDR3 length is 14 residues.

This clonotype occurred many times. The chain uses TRBV4-3 and TRBJ2-7; 7 positions match TRBD2. The CDR3 has 16 amino acids. With 1 base clipped from V and 4 bases from J, the junction kept 10 bases outside the gene matches. Germline V CDR1 and CDR2: LGHNA, YSLEER. CDR3 loop: CASSQGGGGLGYEQYV. Here the CDR3 DNA reads TGCGCCAGCAGCCAAGGGGGGGGAGGCCTGGGTTACGAGCAGTACGTC.

This clonotype was counted ten times or more. The chain combines TRBV5-6 with TRBJ2-7; D remains ambiguous. Germline CDR1 SGHDT, CDR2 YYEEEE. The germline V and J ends were trimmed by 2 bases and 0 bases, with 6 bases remaining between them. This CDR3 spans 13 amino acids. CDR3 sequence: CASSLVVSYEQYF. In nucleotides, the CDR3 is TGTGCCAGCAGCTTAGTCGTCTCCTACGAGCAGTACTTC.

At least ten counts were recorded for this clonotype. J is TRBJ2-4 and V is TRBV7-2, with D possibly called TRBD1 or TRBD2 (5 bases each). Trimming took off 3 bases at V and 2 bases at J, with 20 bases between the two ends. The CDR3 is made up of 18 amino acids. Germline V gives CDR1 SGHTA, CDR2 FQGNSA. CDR3: CASSLWDQGRFPKNIQYF. The CDR3 DNA is TGTGCCAGCAGCTTGTGGGACCAAGGCCGGTTCCCCAAAAACATTCAGTACTTC.